This record covers a single TCR beta chain. The source of the sample is a study of control samples from healthy donors and cancer patients. Per germline, CDR1 LNHDA and CDR2 SQIVND (reference sequence). CDR3 length: 16 amino acids. V dropped 7 bases and J dropped 6; count of bases not matched to a gene: 15. TCRdb's table, derived via immunoSEQ multiplex PCR, lists solely in-frame clones and lacks some. The sample holds roughly 100,000 clones, roughly nine tenths seen once. The chain carries TRBV19 and TRBJ2-1; 7 nucleotides agree with TRBD2. The material sequenced was blood. The sequence was obtained from a woman aged 50 to 60 in good health. The CDR3 protein is CASKWGGSESRNEQFF. The CDR3 DNA reads as TGTGCCAGTAAGTGGGGGGGATCGGAGTCTCGCAATGAGCAGTTCTTC.